Below, 25 T cell receptor beta chains from the same sample are listed, as sequenced in a study of tumor and adjacent non-tumor tissue in lung cancer. The template was RNA from unsorted bulk tissue. More than 3 cm separated this lung sample from the edge of the tumor. The library came from three nested PCR rounds adapted from ARM-PCR protocols. TCRdb re-analysed the multiplex PCR reads in MiXCR, keeping a single row per CDR3 protein. Of over 40,000 distinct CDR3 sequences in the sample, 74% were seen once. Sequencing was done on a sample of distant non-tumor lung tissue. The receptors derive from a woman aged 60 to 75 with non-small cell lung cancer.

In the case of this clonotype: Compared with germline, one end of the junction differs, possibly owing to a read error. V and J are TRBV6-6 and TRBJ2-7; D is perhaps TRBD1 (6 bases). Germline V gives CDR1 MNHNY, CDR2 SVGAGI (reference sequence). The CDR3 is 13 residues long. CDR3 in DNA: TGCGACAACAGTACGCAACAGGGCTACGATCAGTACTTC. The encoded protein is CDNSTQQGYDQYF.

In regard to this clonotype: Lacking the conserved final phenylalanine or tryptophan, this CDR3 likely reflects a read error. CDR3 DNA sequence: TGCGCCAGCGGAACCTACGAGCAGTACATC. Its translation: CASGTYEQYI. This chain links TRBV6-2 or TRBV6-3 with TRBJ2-7, with D possibly being TRBD2 (5 bases). The CDR3 spans 10 residues. Looked up from germline, CDR1 is MNHEY and CDR2 is SVGEGT.

A word on this clonotype: At one of its ends the junction is not consistent with the germline gene, which may arise from a read error. This chain connects TRBV14 to TRBJ1-5; a possible D gene is TRBD1 (5 bases). The CDR3 loop spans 15 amino acids. From germline, CDR1 is SGHDN and CDR2 FVKESK. The CDR3 DNA reads TGTGCCAGCAACCAAGACTGGGGCACCAATCAGCCCCAGCATTTT. Translating it yields CASNQDWGTNQPQHF.

Concerning this clonotype itself: Its ends do not fully match the called genes, so a read error is possible. This chain uses TRBV4-3 with TRBJ2-2, with 7 positions matching TRBD1. Germline values: CDR1 LGHNA, CDR2 YSLEER. This CDR3 spans 17 amino acids. The CDR3 reads CVSSQGTGEMNTGEPFF. The CDR3 nucleotides are TGCGTCAGCAGCCAGGGTACAGGGGAAATGAACACCGGGGAGCCGTTTTTT.

With regard to this clonotype: A much larger clone lies one base from this, so it may be a read error. This chain uses TRBV21-1 with TRBJ1-2. TRBV21-1 is flagged as a pseudogene. This CDR3 is 9 amino acids long. The CDR3 coding sequence is TGTGCCAGGGCTTATGGCTACACCTTC. As protein: CARAYGYTF.

Worth noting for this clonotype: Just one base apart from a much larger clone, this may be a read error. This rearrangement joins TRBV10-1 to TRBJ2-3; D is perhaps TRBD2 (7 bases). The CDR3 contains 14 residues. CDR1 is WNHNN and CDR2 is SYGVQD in the germline V gene (reference sequence). CDR3 in DNA: TGCGCCAGCGGTGAACGGGGGGCCGGAGGTACGCAGTATTTT. This translates into CASGERGAGGTQYF.

Note on this clonotype: No conserved phenylalanine or tryptophan ends this CDR3, so it is likely a read error. The DNA for the CDR3 is TGCGCCAGCAGCCAAGAACGCGGGGCCTACGTCCTGACTTCC. The encoded protein is CASSQERGAYVLTS. The chain joins TRBV4-3 to TRBJ2-6; maybe TRBD2 (6 bases). This CDR3 is built from 14 residues. Germline V gene lookup returns CDR1 LGHNA and CDR2 YSLEER.

For this clonotype: Sequence at one end of the junction differs from germline and may be a read error. The rearrangement links TRBV20-1 to TRBJ2-1; tentatively, D is TRBD2 (7 bases). CDR1 DFQATT and CDR2 SNEGSKA come from the germline V gene (reference sequence). The CDR3 is made up of 16 amino acids. The CDR3 nucleotides are TGCAGTGCTAGAGATCGTGGCGGGGGCTTACAGAATGAGCAGCTCTTC. Translated: CSARDRGGGLQNEQLF.

This clonotype has a count of ten or more. DNA of the CDR3: TGTGCCAGCAGCACCAACCCTGAAGAGACCCAGTACTTC. This codes for CASSTNPEETQYF. The V gene is TRBV21-1, the J gene TRBJ2-5; the D call TRBD1 from the table was never checked on the DNA. TRBV21-1 is labeled a pseudogene. The CDR3 is made up of 13 amino acids.

A note on this clonotype: Its ends do not fully match the called genes, so a read error is possible. The chain carries TRBV10-3 and TRBJ2-7; 8 nucleotides agree with TRBD2. The CDR3 is 17 residues long. CDR1 is ENHRY, CDR2 SYGVKD, per germline. CDR3 sequence: CAISESKGSGSSCEHYF. The CDR3 DNA reads TGTGCCATCAGTGAGTCCAAGGGGAGCGGGAGCTCCTGCGAGCACTACTTC.

This clonotype was recorded many times. This rearrangement joins TRBV7-3 to TRBJ2-1; D may be TRBD1 (6 bases). This CDR3 region has 14 residues. V dropped 5 bases and J dropped 6 bases, with 14 bases sitting between them. Germline V gene sequence: CDR1 SGHTA, CDR2 FQGTGA. The CDR3, as DNA: TGTGCCAGCAGCCCCCAACAGGGTCTCAATGAGCAGTTCTTC. Encoded protein: CASSPQQGLNEQFF. The whole variable domain, remainder taken from reference TRBV7-3 and TRBJ2-1, is GAGVSQTPSNKVTEKGKYVELRCDPISGHTALYWYRQSLGQGPEFLIYFQGTGAADDSGLPNDRFFAVRPEGSVSTLKIQRTERGDSAVYLCASSPQQGLNEQFFGPGTRLTVL.

The gene calls are TRBV4-3 and TRBJ2-3, with D perhaps TRBD2 (5 bases). This CDR3 is built from 14 residues. Germline CDR1 reads LGHNA; CDR2 reads YSLEER. V was trimmed by 7 bases and J by 4 bases, leaving 15 bases between them. The CDR3 DNA reads as TGCGCCAGCAACCTTACTAGTGGACCAGATACGCAGTATTTT. Translating it yields CASNLTSGPDTQYF.

On this clonotype itself: Because the CDR3's place on the DNA is in doubt, the DNA is left out and the CDR3 is given as listed by TCRdb. The V call is TRBV29-1, the J call TRBJ2-1; TRBD1, the table's D call, was not compared with the DNA. Germline V gene lookup returns CDR1 SQVTM and CDR2 ANQGSEA. The CDR3 has 15 amino acids, counting both end residues. CDR3 region: CSVTVGVGSYNEQFF.

About this clonotype: One end of the junction varies from germline; a read error may be responsible. The CDR3 here is CASSSSGSSDNGQFF. CDR3 DNA: TGCGCCAGCAGCTCCTCCGGGTCATCCGACAATGGGCAGTTCTTC. The rearrangement uses TRBV4-3 and TRBJ2-1; D is undetermined. This CDR3 comprises 15 residues. The germline CDR1 and CDR2 sequences are LGHNA and YSLEER.

Turning to this clonotype: The junction shows a germline mismatch at one end, possibly a read error. V usage is TRBV6-2 or TRBV6-3 and J usage is TRBJ2-3; 7 bases fit TRBD1. This CDR3 is built from 16 residues. Germline-derived CDR1 and CDR2 are MNHEY and SVGEGT. CDR3 in DNA: TGTGCCAGCAGCCAAATTGGACAGGCTGGCACAGATACGCAGTACTTT. This gives the protein CASSQIGQAGTDTQYF.

This clonotype was recorded many times. In DNA form, the CDR3 reads TGTGCCAGCAGTTACAAGACAGGGGGCGCAAACACCGGGGAGCTGTTTTTT. Its protein product is CASSYKTGGANTGELFF. The V and J genes are TRBV6-5 and TRBJ2-2; TRBD1 aligns across 10 bases. J was trimmed by 2 bases and V by 2 bases; bases with no gene match: 5. The CDR3 is made up of 17 amino acids. Germline loops: CDR1 MNHEY, CDR2 SVGAGI.

A remark on this clonotype: An end of the junction differs from the germline gene, which may be a read error. This rearrangement joins TRBV29-1 to TRBJ1-1, with D possibly TRBD1 on 5 matching bases. There are 11 residues in the CDR3. Germline CDR1 reads SQVTM; CDR2 reads ANQGSEA. CDR3 sequence (DNA): TGTAACGTTGAGAGGGGTTGGGAAACTTTCTTT. It encodes CNVERGWETFF.

Concerning this clonotype: One junction end does not reproduce the germline sequence, and a read error may be involved. The chain links TRBV6-2 or TRBV6-3 to TRBJ2-7; 8 nucleotides line up with TRBD1. This CDR3 has 14 residues. Germline CDR1 and CDR2: MNHEY and SVGEGT. The CDR3 protein is CASSSPGGDYEQYF. CDR3 DNA sequence: TGTGCCAGCAGTTCCCCAGGGGGCGACTACGAGCAATACTTC.

Remarks on this clonotype: Its ends do not fully match the called genes, so a read error is possible. The chain has TRBV6-5 and TRBJ2-3; D unclear. Germline V lookup: CDR1 MNHEY, CDR2 SVGAGI. The CDR3 has 14 residues. The CDR3 is CTSSYMVSTDTQYF. CDR3 nucleotides: TGTACCAGCAGTTACATGGTCAGCACAGATACGCAGTATTTT.

The V call is TRBV6-2 or TRBV6-3, the J call TRBJ2-2; the D is unclear. This CDR3 has 14 residues. CDR1 and CDR2 (germline): MNHEY, SVGEGT. Written as DNA, the CDR3 is TGTACCGGCAGTTACTCGCAGGTTTCCGGGGAGCTGTTTTTT. It translates to CTGSYSQVSGELFF.

Comment on this clonotype: The conserved final phenylalanine or tryptophan is absent from the CDR3, which likely points to a read error. CDR3 DNA: TGTGCCATCAGCGGGGGGGGTGCGGATTCACCCCTCCACATT. Translation gives CAISGGGADSPLHI. The chain couples TRBV10-3 to TRBJ1-6, with D maybe TRBD1 (5 bases). Germline CDR1 reads ENHRY; CDR2 reads SYGVKD. The V end was cut by 6 bases, the J end by 8 bases, with 14 bases between. The CDR3 extends over 14 amino acids.

As to this clonotype: A much bigger clone sits one base away, suggesting this may be a read error. The V and J genes are TRBV28 and TRBJ2-1; 7 nucleotides line up with TRBD1. Germline V lookup: CDR1 MDHEN, CDR2 SYDVKM. The CDR3 spans 12 residues. The CDR3 sequence is CTSSSQGYEQFF. CDR3 bases: TGTACCAGCAGTTCACAGGGGTATGAGCAGTTCTTC.

This clonotype came up many times. The chain recombines TRBV4-3 with TRBJ2-7; no clear D. The CDR3 contains 15 residues. Per the germline V gene, CDR1 is LGHNA and CDR2 is YSLEER. V was pared by 0 bases and J by 3 bases, with 12 bases between. CDR3 bases: TGCGCCAGCAGCCAAGATACAGCCTCCGTCTACGAGCAGTACTTC. Protein product: CASSQDTASVYEQYF.

Details on this clonotype: One end of the junction fails to match germline, which may point to a read error. The V gene is TRBV4-1, the J gene TRBJ2-7; 7 bases fit TRBD2. The CDR3 loop spans 18 amino acids. The germline V gene encodes CDR1 MGHRA and CDR2 YSYEKL. The CDR3 nucleotides read TGCGCCAGCAGCCGGAAAGTTAGTCTAGCGGCGATTTTCTACGCGCAGTACTTC. Residues: CASSRKVSLAAIFYAQYF.

The chain couples TRBV7-2 to TRBJ2-3; D not resolved. CDR3 size: 12 residues. Germline V gene sequence: CDR1 SGHTA, CDR2 FQGNSA. The V and J ends lost 4 bases and 5 bases respectively, with 7 bases between them. CDR3 sequence reads: CASSSSRDTQYF. Here the CDR3 DNA reads TGTGCCAGCAGCTCCTCTAGAGATACGCAGTATTTT.